The entry that follows covers one T cell receptor beta chain sequence. This clonotype was picked up many times. Its antigen has not been determined. Qualities for individual bases were not recorded, and no much larger clone is one base off. Including cysteine and phenylalanine, the CDR3 has 20 amino acids. Solely the CDR3 DNA is kept, with 60 bases framed from the first base. From a lookup of the germline V gene (reference sequence), CDR1 and CDR2 are SEHNR and FQNEAQ. V is trimmed back by 4 bases and J by 2 bases, and the junction contains 21 bases that no gene match accounts for. The library relied on multiplex PCR. Sequencing relied on an Illumina HiSeq 4000. CDR3 regions were amplified by Arm-PCR with iRepertoire HTBI primers to construct TCR beta libraries. PCR products were gel purified before sequencing. On the study's bioinformatics: Across samples, 60 to 80 TRBV and 13 to 15 TRBJ segments were identified and used for gene usage analysis of CDR3 amino acid clonotypes. COPE and FqMerger were used to merge filtered high-quality paired reads into contigs. BLAST was used to align contigs to IMGT TRBV, TRBD and TRBJ reference genes, with CDR3 defined following IMGT. Clonotypes above 0.1% frequency were classified as highly expanded clones. Shannon entropy was used to measure repertoire diversity, and the Gini coefficient was used to measure V-J evenness. A clonotype was considered public if more than one individual shared it. The public reads were quality trimmed at Q25 with fastp and then assembled into clones with MiXCR by TCRdb, keeping productive beta chains. Each CDR3 protein gets just one entry, which takes the most common genes and DNA from the rows behind it. The V and J calls, along with clone size, are taken from TCRdb and not from the paper's own processing. The sample table holds approximately 350,000 distinct CDR3 sequences, of which over 15% were seen once. Together, the top ten hold 25% to 30% of the sample.

Sample time point, as interpreted from the label and publication: newly diagnosed GD, antithyroid drugs for less than 3 months. For both TCR sequencing and RNA sequencing, RNA was extracted from PBMCs in TRIzol. Graves' disease was diagnosed according to American Thyroid Association guidelines. Patients were recruited from an endocrinology department in Xi'an, China. Each patient gave around 9 milliliters of peripheral blood, collected in an EDTA anticoagulant tube. Ficoll Paque Plus density gradient separation was used to isolate PBMCs, and no additional T cell sorting was done. An Agilent 2100 Bioanalyzer and agarose gel were used to assess RNA quality, and a NanoDrop 2000 was used to measure RNA concentration. The data stem from a study of regulatory T cells in long-lasting Graves disease listed by TCRdb under 2021. For context, the study as a whole: Patients with newly diagnosed Graves' disease had been on antithyroid drugs for under 3 months. Peripheral blood TCR sequencing and RNA sequencing compared persistent Graves' disease patients with newly diagnosed Graves' disease patients. The study was registered as a clinical trial and conducted in China. A total of about 35 samples underwent TCR sequencing, from about 13 patients with persistent Graves' disease and 20 or so patients with newly diagnosed Graves' disease. Points the paper makes about the study in general: Because the primary lesion, thyroid tissue, could not be accessed, the study looked at peripheral blood alone. The authors noted that the small sample size was a limitation that may lower accuracy. Compared with newly diagnosed patients, patients with persistent Graves' disease had lower TCR Shannon entropy and fewer highly expanded clones, which suggests clonal expansion. A larger number of public clonotypes was shared among persistent patients (around 2,700) than among newly diagnosed patients (around 890). Only the TCR beta chain was sequenced and analyzed. TRBV28, TRBJ1-2 and TRBJ2-5 were preferentially used in persistent disease, while TRBV20-1 and TRBJ2-1 were favored in newly diagnosed disease.

The same data also contributed to another study, on T cells in Graves' hyperthyroidism and ophthalmopathy. The second study, in turn, reports: A patient counted as having stable Graves' hyperthyroidism if no progression to ophthalmopathy occurred over 18 months of follow-up. The hyperthyroidism patients were between 18 and 65 years old and newly diagnosed, with a disease duration of less than 2 months. Patients with uncontrolled infections, other autoimmune diseases, pregnancy or lactation were excluded. Diagnoses relied on clinical symptoms, serum thyroxine and TRAb, thyroid ultrasound and orbital computed tomography. The first round of RT-PCR for the TCR CDR3 was performed with the HTBI primer set and the Qiagen OneStep RT-PCR kit. Blood samples also contained most of the expanded thyroid clonotypes (frequency above 0.001), which suggests that blood repertoires may reflect thyroid immune responses. Ophthalmopathy was separated from stable hyperthyroidism by a 13 V-J signature model, with about 88% sensitivity and approximately 81% specificity obtained in cross-validation and 80%/75% obtained in testing. In validation, the model predicted progression to ophthalmopathy with approximately 71% sensitivity and 72% to 75% specificity, a median of about 6.7 months before onset. A discovery cohort of about 95 patients, 43 with Graves' ophthalmopathy and about 60 with stable Graves' hyperthyroidism, was used to find distinguishing TCR V-J signatures. Prospective prediction of ophthalmopathy was tested in an independent validation cohort consisting of some 19 hyperthyroidism patients and 15 or so patients who later progressed to ophthalmopathy. For training and testing, the approximately 97 patients in the discovery cohort were randomly divided in a 7:3 ratio. Thyroid tissue and blood T-cell repertoires from six Graves' hyperthyroidism patients were also compared in the study. Following sampling, methimazole starting at 30 mg daily was given to hyperthyroidism patients, and high-dose intravenous methylprednisolone was given to ophthalmopathy patients. Libraries were constructed in a second round of multiplex PCR, after which size selection and purification were performed. The libraries were sequenced on an Illumina HiSeq2000 using paired-end 100 bp reads. SOAPnuke was used to process the raw data, throwing out any read that contained adapters or uncalled bases, had a mean Phred below 15, or lacked an exact constant-primer or identifier match. High-quality paired reads were merged using COPE v1.2.5, and each unique nucleotide sequence was defined as a clonotype. MiTCR v1.1 was used to align clonotypes to the IMGT TRBV, TRBD and TRBJ reference segments. The analysis was restricted to V-J combinations with a frequency above 0.0001, which together covered 99% to 99.2% of the repertoires. The TCS score was defined as F50 (clonal expansion) divided by E x V (chaos), with BLOSUM62-based TCRdist calculated between CDR3 peptides within each V-J. Welch's t-statistics and random forest reduced roughly 500 V-J features to about 12, which were used in a naive Bayes classifier (R e1071). Sample size was not statistically predetermined, and blinding of investigators to group allocation was not performed. The paper reports TCR Vbeta CDR3 sequencing of fewer than 150 peripheral blood samples: approximately 43 ophthalmopathy, approximately 74 hyperthyroidism and around 17 progressor patients.

The sequence was obtained from a man aged 35 to 55 with Graves disease. Donor details come from another sample of the same person, matched by shared clones. The material was peripheral blood mononuclear cells (PBMCs), obtained at new diagnosis, from a patient treated with antithyroid drugs. The rearranged segments are TRBV7-9 and TRBJ2-3; TRBD2 lines up with 7 middle nucleotides. The DNA sequence reads TGTGCCAGCAGCTCACCCACCCCTAGCCCTGGGACTACCTCCACAGATACGCAGTATTTT. Its translation is CASSSPTPSPGTTSTDTQYF.